This TCR beta chain was retrieved from a study of Tregs in tolerant kidney transplant recipients. Findings of the study overall: The small number of patients limits these findings pending further validation.

CDR1 SGHRS and CDR2 YFSETQ come from the germline V gene. The CDR3 runs to 14 residues. The junction had 4 bases not matched to a gene; V was cut back by 3 bases and J by 4 bases. CD4+CD25+CD127- Tregs, CD4+CD25- non-Tregs, CD4 and CD8 cells were sorted. With respect to this clone: Antigen specificity is unknown. Coverage ceases 3 residues before the CDR3 finishes, and the germline J gene fills in the end.

The repertoire was sequenced with immunoSEQ multiplex PCR; TCRdb's copy has only in-frame clones and lacks some. The sample shows around 48,000 clones, and 0.7% to 0.95% sits with its ten largest clones. The sequences come from CD4+ T cells from blood, collected before the transplant. The chain recombines TRBV5-1 with TRBJ1-2; TRBD1 matches 9 bases. This clonotype originated in a human donor who received a combined kidney and bone marrow transplant. CDR3 sequence: CASSSGQGRYGYTF. Partial CDR3 DNA: TGCGCCAGCAGCTCGGGACAGGGCCGCTATGGC.